These 5 T cell receptor beta chains share one sample of origin, sequenced in a study of graft-versus-host responses after intestinal transplantation. Their specific antigens are unknown. TCRdb's table, derived via immunoSEQ multiplex PCR, lists solely in-frame clones and lacks some. Found here are over 40,000 clones, 95% of them singletons; the top ten hold about 0.55%. This sample comprised unstimulated CD8+ T cells sorted from spleen or lymph node cells, obtained before transplant. The receptors come from a human donor who was the organ donor for an intestinal transplant.

The chain employs TRBV4-3 and TRBJ1-4; the D gene is possibly TRBD1 (5 bases). CDR1 and CDR2 from the germline V gene are LGHNA and YSLEER. This CDR3 contains 17 residues. V lost 0 bases and J lost 0, with 11 bases in between. The CDR3: CASSQDLGETTNEKLFF. DNA of the CDR3: TGCGCCAGCAGCCAAGATCTGGGGGAGACAACTAATGAAAAACTGTTTTTT.

The CDR3 region is CASSGKSYEQYF. CDR3 in DNA: TGTGCCAGCTCAGGGAAATCCTACGAGCAGTACTTC. The chain carries TRBV2 and TRBJ2-7, with D possibly matching TRBD1 (5 bases). This CDR3 region has 12 residues. Germline V CDR1 and CDR2: SNHLY, FYNNEI. V was shortened by 8 bases and J by 1 base, with 9 bases between the two germline ends.

The rearrangement uses TRBV19 and TRBJ2-2; D is unclear. The CDR3 length is 14 residues. V gave up 3 bases and J gave up 0 bases, with 5 bases separating them. Germline V gene sequence: CDR1 LNHDA, CDR2 SQIVND (reference sequence). CDR3 loop: CASSIGSNTGELFF. CDR3 DNA: TGTGCCAGTAGTATTGGATCGAACACCGGGGAGCTGTTTTTT. Complete variable domain (other parts from reference TRBV19 and TRBJ2-2): DGGITQSPKYLFRKEGQNVTLSCEQNLNHDAMYWYRQDPGQGLRLIYYSQIVNDFQKGDIAEGYSVSREKKESFPLTVTSAQKNPTAFYLCASSIGSNTGELFFGEGSRLTVL.

The chain couples TRBV5-4 to TRBJ2-7, with TRBD2 matching over 14 bases. Germline CDR1 is SGHNT and CDR2 is YYREEE (reference sequence). V was clipped by 4 bases and J by 5 bases; unmatched bases: 5. This CDR3 region has 15 residues. The CDR3 region has the DNA TGTGCCAGCAGCGGACCGGGACTAGCGGGGGACGAGCAGTACTTC. This translates into CASSGPGLAGDEQYF.

The J gene is TRBJ2-1, the V gene TRBV9; D perhaps matches TRBD2 (7 bases). Per germline, CDR1 SGDLS and CDR2 YYNGEE. Between the trimmed V and J ends, which lost 4 bases and 2 bases, there was a span of 16 bases. The CDR3 extends over 16 amino acids. The CDR3 is CASSSEGGDPYNEQFF. The CDR3 coding sequence is TGTGCCAGCAGCTCCGAGGGGGGGGACCCCTACAATGAGCAGTTCTTC. The variable domain in full, with the rest retrieved from reference TRBV9 and TRBJ2-1, is DSGVTQTPKHLITATGQRVTLRCSPRSGDLSVYWYQQSLDQGLQFLIQYYNGEERAKGNILERFSAQQFPDLHSELNLSSLELGDSALYFCASSSEGGDPYNEQFFGPGTRLTVL.